These 19 T cell receptor beta chains were sequenced from one sample in a study of Ad26.COV2.S vaccination and SARS-CoV-2 variants. Produced via immunoSEQ multiplex PCR; TCRdb's table is partial and in-frame only. The table shows around 370,000 clones, with around 84% occurring only once. Indicated treatment: around 19 received Ad26.COV2.S at low or high dose, single or two shots; five or six received placebo; per-sample allocation not given. The samples were gathered on day 63 after the first injection of vaccine or placebo. Material: peripheral blood, obtained in a trial of Ad26.COV2.S vaccine versus placebo. These receptors all stem from a person between 18 and 60 years old who received the Ad26.COV2.S COVID-19 vaccine or a placebo.

The rearrangement joins TRBV7-8 to TRBJ2-7; D is uncertain. The ends were cut back, 5 bases at V and 2 bases at J, with 13 bases in the middle. Germline CDR1 and CDR2: SGHVS and FQNEAQ. This CDR3 has 14 amino acids. The DNA for the CDR3 is TGTGCCAGCAGCCCCATTTTCTCTCCCTACGAGCAGTACTTC. Its translation is CASSPIFSPYEQYF.

The chain joins TRBV6-5 to TRBJ2-7; D perhaps matches TRBD2 (7 bases). The CDR3 loop spans 16 amino acids. Trimming removed 0 bases from V and 0 bases from J, with 12 bases in between. The germline V gene has CDR1 MNHEY and CDR2 SVGAGI. The CDR3 coding sequence is TGTGCCAGCAGTTACTCGCGGGGGCCCCTCTCCTACGAGCAGTACTTC. This encodes CASSYSRGPLSYEQYF.

This clone was recorded a few times. The chain uses TRBV6-6 and TRBJ2-2, with D unclear. Trimming removed 3 bases from V and 4 bases from J, with 12 bases in between. The CDR3 covers 15 residues. Germline CDR1 reads MNHNY; CDR2 reads SVGAGI (reference sequence). The CDR3 DNA sequence: TGTGCCAGCAGTTATCTCCCCGTGGTCACCGGGGAGCTGTTTTTT. Amino acids: CASSYLPVVTGELFF.

The chain links TRBV11-3 to TRBJ2-3, with 7 bases aligning to TRBD2. V was clipped by 5 bases and J by 2 bases; unmatched bases: 10. The CDR3 has 16 amino acids. In germline, CDR1 is SGHNT, CDR2 YENEEA. In nucleotides, the CDR3 is TGTGCCAGCAGCCAAGCTCGCGGGAGTAACACAGATACGCAGTATTTT. It is translated as CASSQARGSNTDTQYF.

The chain links TRBV4-3 to TRBJ1-6, with no clear D. Trimming took off 0 bases at V and 0 bases at J, with 3 bases between the two ends. Germline values: CDR1 LGHNA, CDR2 YSLEER. The CDR3 loop spans 15 amino acids. Written as DNA, the CDR3 is TGCGCCAGCAGCCAAGAGGTCTCCTATAATTCACCCCTCCACTTT. Translated, it gives CASSQEVSYNSPLHF.

The V call is TRBV19, the J call TRBJ1-5; 8 nucleotides agree with TRBD1. Unmatched junction bases numbered 15, after V lost 8 bases and J lost 6 bases. The germline CDR1 and CDR2 sequences are LNHDA and SQIVND (reference sequence). The CDR3 consists of 16 residues. CDR3 in DNA: TGTGCCAGTTCAAGACAGGGGCTGCGTGGTAGTCAGCCCCAGCATTTT. It translates to CASSRQGLRGSQPQHF. The entire variable domain, with the rest obtained from reference TRBV19 and TRBJ1-5, is as follows: DGGITQSPKYLFRKEGQNVTLSCEQNLNHDAMYWYRQDPGQGLRLIYYSQIVNDFQKGDIAEGYSVSREKKESFPLTVTSAQKNPTAFYLCASSRQGLRGSQPQHFGDGTRLSIL.

This chain joins TRBV6-5 and TRBJ1-2; TRBD1 matches at 8 bases. The CDR3 is made up of 15 amino acids. Germline V CDR1 and CDR2: MNHEY, SVGAGI. V shed 4 bases, J shed 3 bases, and the junction held 7 bases outside the gene matches. This CDR3 reads CASSSRGLIDYGYTF. The CDR3 coding sequence is TGTGCCAGCAGTTCCAGGGGGCTTATTGACTATGGCTACACCTTC.

CDR3 bases: TGTGCCAGCAGTGACGAGCGGGGCACCGGGGAGCTGTTTTTT. It is translated as CASSDERGTGELFF. The chain recombines TRBV6-4 with TRBJ2-2; TRBD2 aligns across 7 bases. The germline V gene has CDR1 MRHNA and CDR2 SNTAGT. The CDR3 has 14 residues. V dropped 2 bases and J dropped 4; count of bases not matched to a gene: 1.

The V call is TRBV5-1, the J call TRBJ1-6, with D perhaps matching TRBD1 (6 bases). V lost 0 bases and J 9 bases, leaving 13 bases between the germline ends. From germline, CDR1 is SGHRS and CDR2 YFSETQ. This CDR3 spans 15 amino acids. DNA of the CDR3: TGCGCCAGCAGCTTGGACAGCCCCAGGGGTTCACCCCTCCACTTT. It is translated as CASSLDSPRGSPLHF. The variable domain in full, completed from reference TRBV5-1 and TRBJ1-6, reads KAGVTQTPRYLIKTRGQQVTLSCSPISGHRSVSWYQQTPGQGLQFLFEYFSETQRNKGNFPGRFSGRQFSNSRSEMNVSTLELGDSALYLCASSLDSPRGSPLHFGNGTRLTVT.

J is TRBJ2-1 and V is TRBV21-1. TRBV21-1 is assigned pseudogene status. The CDR3 has 18 amino acids. CDR3: CASSKESGLASKVNEQFF. CDR3 DNA: TGTGCCAGCAGCAAAGAATCGGGCCTCGCCAGTAAGGTCAATGAGCAGTTCTTC.

The chain recombines TRBV18 with TRBJ2-7, with D perhaps matching TRBD1 (5 bases). Germline V gives CDR1 KGHSH, CDR2 LQKENI. V dropped 0 bases and J dropped 0 bases, with 15 bases sitting between them. The CDR3 sequence is 17 residues long. The CDR3 sequence is CASSPPSSRQSSYEQYF. CDR3 in DNA: TGTGCCAGCTCACCACCCTCCTCGAGACAGAGCTCCTACGAGCAGTACTTC.

This chain joins TRBV9 and TRBJ2-1; tentatively, D is TRBD2 (5 bases). The CDR3 totals 12 residues. Germline values: CDR1 SGDLS, CDR2 YYNGEE. Trimming stripped 7 bases from V and 7 bases from J, with 12 bases between. The CDR3 coding sequence is TGTGCCAGCGCCGGCGGGTATAATGAGCAGTTCTTC. This sequence encodes CASAGGYNEQFF.

V usage is TRBV19 and J usage is TRBJ2-2; perhaps TRBD1 as D (6 bases). This CDR3 region has 17 residues. Between the trimmed V and J ends, which lost 6 bases and 0 bases, there was a span of 17 bases. The germline gives CDR1 LNHDA, CDR2 SQIVND (reference sequence). The CDR3 coding sequence is TGTGCCAGTAGCCGTTACGGAGCAGGGGCGAACACCGGGGAGCTGTTTTTT. The encoded protein is CASSRYGAGANTGELFF.

The V call is TRBV4-3, the J call TRBJ2-1; 14 nucleotides match TRBD2. V dropped 3 bases and J dropped 0; count of bases not matched to a gene: 10. CDR1 and CDR2 (germline): LGHNA, YSLEER. This CDR3 region has 20 residues. CDR3 residues: CASSQFRTSGGTSSYNEQFF. For the CDR3, the DNA is TGCGCCAGCAGCCAGTTCCGGACTAGCGGGGGGACCAGCTCCTACAATGAGCAGTTCTTC.

The gene calls are TRBV5-1 and TRBJ2-7; D perhaps matches TRBD1 (6 bases). CDR1 and CDR2 from the germline V gene are SGHRS and YFSETQ. The CDR3 totals 12 residues. Trimming shortened V by 5 bases and J by 6 bases, and 12 bases separated the two germline ends. The CDR3 DNA reads TGCGCCAGCAGGCAGGGGCTAGGCGAGCAGTACTTC. Its translation is CASRQGLGEQYF.

The chain has TRBV27 and TRBJ2-3, with D possibly matching TRBD1 (6 bases). Trimming took off 3 bases at V and 3 bases at J, with 7 bases between the two ends. The CDR3 length is 13 residues. Germline V gives CDR1 MNHEY, CDR2 SMNVEV (reference sequence). The DNA for the CDR3 is TGTGCCAGCAGTTTCAGGGGAACAGATACGCAGTATTTT. The encoded protein is CASSFRGTDTQYF.

The chain combines TRBV19 with TRBJ2-1; 9 nucleotides match TRBD2. The CDR3 runs to 16 residues. V was pared by 7 bases and J by 4 bases, with 11 bases of the junction left unmatched. CDR1 is LNHDA and CDR2 is SQIVND in the germline V gene (reference sequence). As DNA, the CDR3 is TGTGCCAGTACCGATGGGGGACTAGCTGCATACAATGAGCAGTTCTTC. This gives the protein CASTDGGLAAYNEQFF.

This clone has a single count. V is TRBV2 and J is TRBJ2-3, with D possibly TRBD2 on 6 matching bases. This CDR3 contains 15 residues. Germline CDR1 is SNHLY and CDR2 is FYNNEI. Trimming shortened V by 8 bases and J by 3 bases, and 18 bases separated the two germline ends. The CDR3 region has the DNA TGTGCCAGCCGCCTTAGCGGCACCCTAACAGATACGCAGTATTTT. Encoded protein: CASRLSGTLTDTQYF.

About this clone: Other DNA sequences of this sample code for an identical CDR3. The chain employs TRBV7-2 and TRBJ1-2; 8 nucleotides align to TRBD1. Germline values: CDR1 SGHTA, CDR2 FQGNSA. J gave up 8 bases and V 6 bases, and 5 bases lay outside the gene matches. The CDR3 spans 12 residues. DNA for the CDR3: TGTGCCAGCAGTTTTGACAGGGGAGGCTACACCTTC. Translation: CASSFDRGGYTF.